This T cell receptor (beta chain) was retrieved from a study of PD-L1 blockade in urothelial cancer. Looking at the study overall: Atezolizumab therapy began for patients in about 2014, dosed at 1,200 mg intravenously every 3 weeks. Men with urothelial cancer arising in the bladder made up most of the roughly 29 patients. Blood underwent analysis 3 weeks (second dose) and 6 weeks after treatment began. General study findings and limits: At 3 weeks on treatment, tumor-associated clones expanded more with durable benefit.

The protocol was immunoSEQ multiplex PCR, while the TCRdb copy is restricted to in-frame clones and leaves out a portion. The top ten hold 1.9% of the sample, which has nearly 50,000 clones, around 82% seen once. A note on this clone: The antigen remains unidentified.

Trimming removed 0 bases from V and 6 bases from J, with 12 bases in between. CDR1 is SGHNT, CDR2 YYREEE, per germline (reference sequence). This CDR3 region has 15 residues. Time point of the sample: peripheral blood 6 weeks after treatment start. The gene calls are TRBV5-4 and TRBJ1-4, with a possible D match to TRBD1 (6 bases). The clonotype originates from a man between 50 and 59 years old with urothelial cancer. This specimen consisted of PBMCs, obtained around atezolizumab (anti-PD-L1) treatment. CDR3 coding DNA: TGTGCCAGCAGCTTGGGCTGGGGGCGGGATGAAAAACTGTTTTTT. Translation gives CASSLGWGRDEKLFF.